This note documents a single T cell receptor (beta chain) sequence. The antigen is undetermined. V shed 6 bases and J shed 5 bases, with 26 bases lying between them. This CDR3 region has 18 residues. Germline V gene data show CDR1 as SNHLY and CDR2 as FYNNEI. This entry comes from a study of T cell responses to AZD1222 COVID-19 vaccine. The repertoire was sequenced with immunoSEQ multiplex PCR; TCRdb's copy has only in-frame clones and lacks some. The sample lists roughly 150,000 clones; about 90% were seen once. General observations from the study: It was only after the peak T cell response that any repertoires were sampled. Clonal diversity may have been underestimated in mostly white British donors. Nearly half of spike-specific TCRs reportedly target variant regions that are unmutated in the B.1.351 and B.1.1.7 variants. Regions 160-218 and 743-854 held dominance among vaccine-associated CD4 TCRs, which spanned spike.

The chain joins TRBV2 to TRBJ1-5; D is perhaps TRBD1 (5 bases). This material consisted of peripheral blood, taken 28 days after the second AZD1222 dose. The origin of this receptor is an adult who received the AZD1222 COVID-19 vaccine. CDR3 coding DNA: TGTGCCAGCAGCGAAATCCTTGGGGGAGGCTCGATCTATCAGCCCCAGCATTTT. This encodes CASSEILGGGSIYQPQHF.